The T cell receptor (beta chain) under discussion was sequenced for a study of T cell responses to AZD1222 COVID-19 vaccine. Measured with immunoSEQ multiplex PCR; TCRdb has only the in-frame clones, and not every one. Of approximately 100,000 clones in the sample, 80% to 90% were seen once. The J segment lost 4 bases and the V segment lost 7 bases, leaving 6 bases of the junction unmatched. The germline CDR1 and CDR2 sequences are ENHRY and SYGVKD. The CDR3 extends over 15 amino acids. Sequenced material: peripheral blood, taken 28 days after the second AZD1222 dose. This clonotype was obtained from an adult who received the AZD1222 COVID-19 vaccine. The chain recombines TRBV10-3 with TRBJ2-1; 11 bases are shared with TRBD2. Here the CDR3 reads CAINPGTSGYNEQFF. CDR3 DNA sequence: TGTGCCATCAACCCTGGGACTAGCGGATACAATGAGCAGTTCTTC.